Sequencing of this T cell receptor (beta chain) was carried out in a study of cytomegalovirus exposure and HLA in healthy donors. Study details: About 85 million unique TCRs from HLA-typed donors were held in an early release of data.

The CDR3 sequence is 14 residues long. Germline V CDR1 and CDR2: MNHNS, SASEGT. V was clipped by 7 bases and J by 8 bases, with 20 bases between them. Both 60 Vbeta primers and 13 Jbeta primers went into the PCR. Generated by immunoSEQ multiplex PCR, the TCRdb table keeps only in-frame clones and is missing some. The sample has 140,000 or so clones; 80% to 90% are singletons. V usage is TRBV6-1 and J usage is TRBJ1-2; no firm D call. The specimen sequenced was PBMCs. This clonotype was sampled from a middle-aged woman in good health and CMV-seropositive. The CDR3 protein is CASNQRGRSGGYTF. Here the CDR3 DNA reads TGTGCCAGCAACCAACGTGGTCGATCGGGAGGCTACACCTTC.